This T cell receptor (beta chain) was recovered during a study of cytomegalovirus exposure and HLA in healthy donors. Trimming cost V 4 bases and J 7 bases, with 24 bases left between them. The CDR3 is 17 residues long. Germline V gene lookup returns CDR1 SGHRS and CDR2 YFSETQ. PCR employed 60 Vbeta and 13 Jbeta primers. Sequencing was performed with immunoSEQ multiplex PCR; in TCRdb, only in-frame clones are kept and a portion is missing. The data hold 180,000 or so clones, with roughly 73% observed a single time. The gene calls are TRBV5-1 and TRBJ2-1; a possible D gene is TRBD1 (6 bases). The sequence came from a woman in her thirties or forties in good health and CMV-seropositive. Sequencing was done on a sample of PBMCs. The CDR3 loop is CASSRTEAGEGWNEQFF. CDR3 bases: TGCGCCAGCAGCAGAACTGAAGCAGGGGAAGGTTGGAATGAGCAGTTCTTC.